The rows below give T cell receptor beta chains drawn from one sample of a study of coeliac disease. Profiled with immunoSEQ multiplex PCR; TCRdb holds only in-frame clones, not every one. The repertoire holds some 5,100 clones, with roughly 58% as singletons. Sequenced input: intraepithelial lymphocytes from the gut. The receptors were sampled from a woman younger than 45 with active celiac disease. CDR3s include the opening cysteine and the closing phenylalanine or tryptophan. Each record gives: clone size, J gene, V gene, D gene, CDR3 protein, CDR3 DNA. D genes are given only for firm matches. Expanded clones are given a class, and other clones once, few, many or no size at all.

>few|TRBJ1-6|TRBV28|TRBD1
CASRPFPGQGINSPLHF
TGTGCCAGCAGACCATTCCCGGGACAGGGGATCAATTCACCCCTCCACTTT
>NA|TRBJ1-3|TRBV5-1|NA
CASSPTDGNTIYF
TGCGCCAGCAGCCCGACAGATGGAAACACCATATATTTT
>NA|TRBJ2-2|TRBV5-1|NA
CASSLRGSTGELFF
TGCGCCAGCAGCTTGCGCGGCTCTACCGGGGAGCTGTTTTTT
>NA|TRBJ2-3|TRBV6-5|NA
CASSYSGGDTQYF
TGTGCCAGCAGTTACTCGGGCGGGGATACGCAGTATTTT
>NA|TRBJ2-3|TRBV7-9|TRBD2
CASKLLAGRPTDTQYF
TGTGCCAGCAAACTTTTAGCGGGGCGGCCGACAGATACGCAGTATTTT
>NA|TRBJ2-7|TRBV29-1|TRBD1
CSVASGGRYEQYF
TGCAGCGTTGCGTCAGGGGGCCGCTACGAGCAGTACTTC
>NA|TRBJ2-5|TRBV5-4|TRBD2
CTSSSGLAGYQETQYF
TGTACCAGCAGCTCGGGACTAGCGGGGTACCAAGAGACCCAGTACTTC
>medium-sized|TRBJ2-7|TRBV7-9|TRBD2
CASSAGVPYEQYF
TGTGCCAGCAGCGCGGGGGTCCCCTACGAGCAGTACTTC
>few|TRBJ2-6|TRBV4-1|NA
CASSQVQTSGANVLTF
TGTGCCAGCAGCCAAGTACAGACCTCTGGGGCCAACGTCCTGACTTTC
>few|TRBJ2-3|TRBV14|NA
CASSQADTQYF
TGTGCCAGCAGCCAAGCGGATACGCAGTATTTT
>NA|TRBJ1-3|TRBV5-5|TRBD1
CASSPTRRQGFNGNTIYF
TGTGCCAGCAGCCCAACCCGGAGACAGGGGTTCAATGGAAACACCATATATTTT
>NA|TRBJ1-2|TRBV7-9|TRBD1
CASSTAGQNYGYTF
TGTGCCAGCAGCACCGCGGGACAGAACTATGGCTACACCTTC
>NA|TRBJ2-7|TRBV30|TRBD1
CAWSLGTGFYEQYF
TGTGCCTGGAGCCTCGGGACAGGCTTTTACGAGCAGTACTTC
>NA|TRBJ2-6|TRBV5-8|NA
CASSQDIGANVLTF
TGTGCCAGCAGCCAGGATATTGGGGCCAACGTCCTGACTTTC
>NA|TRBJ1-1|TRBV4-1|NA
CASSQDRGWTEAFF
TGCGCCAGCAGCCAAGATCGGGGTTGGACTGAAGCTTTCTTT
>NA|TRBJ1-2|TRBV27|NA
CASGSRVHYGYTF
TGTGCCAGCGGCTCGCGGGTTCACTATGGCTACACCTTC
>NA|TRBJ2-2|TRBV6-7|NA
CASIGDDTGELFF
TGTGCCAGCATCGGGGATGACACCGGGGAGCTGTTTTTT
>NA|TRBJ2-1|TRBV6-5|NA
CASSYSAGGFNEQFF
TGTGCCAGCAGTTACTCTGCAGGGGGGTTTAATGAGCAGTTCTTC
>NA|TRBJ2-2|TRBV27|TRBD1
CASSLGQAINTGELFF
TGTGCCAGCAGTTTAGGACAGGCGATCAACACCGGGGAGCTGTTTTTT
>NA|TRBJ2-7|TRBV29-1|NA
CSVAGGGPNEQYF
TGCAGCGTGGCTGGGGGGGGGCCTAACGAGCAGTACTTC
>NA|TRBJ1-2|TRBV18|NA
CASSLNARTETNYGYTF
TGTGCCAGCTCTCTAAATGCTAGGACAGAGACTAACTATGGCTACACCTTC
>NA|TRBJ2-3|TRBV27|NA
CAGSPLTDTQYF
TGTGCCGGCAGTCCCCTCACAGATACGCAGTATTTT
>NA|TRBJ2-2|TRBV4-1|TRBD1
CASSQGQGATGELFF
TGCGCCAGCAGCCAAGGACAGGGGGCCACCGGGGAGCTGTTTTTT
>large|TRBJ2-7|TRBV5-1|TRBD1
CASSFNPTGTYEQYF
TGCGCCAGCAGCTTCAATCCGACAGGGACCTACGAGCAGTACTTC
>large|TRBJ2-7|TRBV6-5|NA
CASSDPNSYYEQYF
TGTGCCAGCAGTGACCCCAACAGCTACTACGAGCAGTACTTC
>NA|TRBJ1-1|TRBV9|TRBD1
CASSEWGQTNTEAFF
TGTGCCAGCAGCGAGTGGGGACAGACTAACACTGAAGCTTTCTTT
>NA|TRBJ2-5|TRBV9|TRBD1
CASSVAGQGIETQYF
TGTGCCAGCAGCGTAGCTGGACAGGGAATAGAGACCCAGTACTTC
>large|TRBJ1-6|TRBV5-6|NA
CASSYRRGLISPLHF
TGTGCCAGCAGCTACAGACGGGGGTTGATATCACCCCTCCACTTT
>NA|TRBJ2-1|TRBV29-1|NA
CSVESAGAPYNEQFF
TGCAGCGTTGAATCCGCGGGGGCGCCTTACAATGAGCAGTTCTTC
>NA|TRBJ1-5|TRBV5-6|TRBD1
CASSFNRGTQPQHF
TGTGCCAGCAGCTTTAACAGGGGAACTCAGCCCCAGCATTTT
>NA|TRBJ1-6|TRBV5-4|TRBD1
CASSLTGGLSPLHF
TGTGCCAGCAGCCTAACAGGGGGCTTATCACCCCTCCACTTT
>NA|TRBJ2-1|TRBV4-2|TRBD2
CASSQWTSGGLYNEQFF
TGTGCCAGCAGCCAATGGACTAGCGGGGGACTCTACAATGAGCAGTTCTTC
>NA|TRBJ1-2|TRBV7-9|NA
CASSPSRTQSGYTF
TGTGCCAGCAGCCCCTCCCGGACACAGAGTGGCTACACCTTC
>once|TRBJ1-2|TRBV5-1|NA
CASSPTRDIYGYTF
TGCGCCAGCAGCCCTACTAGGGACATCTATGGCTACACCTTC
>NA|TRBJ2-7|TRBV5-1|NA
CASSFVSESGEQYF
TGCGCCAGCAGCTTCGTCTCGGAATCGGGCGAGCAGTACTTC
>NA|TRBJ2-2|TRBV6-1|TRBD1
CASRRDRYTGELFF
TGTGCCAGCAGACGGGACAGATACACCGGGGAGCTGTTTTTT
>NA|TRBJ2-3|TRBV5-4|TRBD1
CASSRTGGDWDTQYF
TGTGCCAGCAGCAGGACAGGGGGAGACTGGGATACGCAGTATTTT
>few|TRBJ2-1|TRBV4-3|NA
CASSPPTGGGHEQFF
TGCGCCAGCAGCCCGCCCACCGGCGGGGGCCATGAGCAGTTCTTC
>few|TRBJ2-1|TRBV7-8|TRBD2
CASSLVAGGGAFYNEQFF
TGTGCCAGCAGCCTAGTCGCTGGCGGGGGGGCCTTCTACAATGAGCAGTTCTTC
>NA|TRBJ1-3|TRBV7-2|NA
CASSLQGNTGNTIYF
TGTGCCAGCAGCTTACAGGGGAATACTGGAAACACCATATATTTT
>NA|TRBJ1-3|TRBV7-2|NA
CASKAGISGNTIYF
TGTGCCAGCAAGGCAGGGATCTCTGGAAACACCATATATTTT
>medium-sized|TRBJ2-7|TRBV4-2|NA
CASSQGAGDEQYF
TGTGCCAGCAGCCAAGGGGCAGGGGACGAGCAGTACTTC
>few|TRBJ1-2|TRBV4-1|NA
CASSQEVQGGYGYTF
TGCGCCAGCAGCCAAGAGGTGCAGGGTGGCTATGGCTACACCTTC
>NA|TRBJ2-7|TRBV27|NA
CASSFTEEGYEQYF
TGTGCCAGCAGTTTTACGGAAGAGGGCTACGAGCAGTACTTC
>NA|TRBJ1-6|TRBV7-6|NA
CASSLGWGGLGSPLHF
TGTGCCAGCAGCTTAGGCTGGGGGGGGCTGGGTTCACCCCTCCACTTT
>NA|TRBJ2-3|TRBV7-7|NA
CASSLVVTDTQYF
TGTGCTAGCAGCTTAGTCGTCACAGATACGCAGTATTTT
>NA|TRBJ2-5|TRBV9|NA
CASSVDGGREETQYF
TGTGCCAGCAGCGTAGATGGGGGCAGGGAAGAGACCCAGTACTTC
>NA|TRBJ2-7|TRBV6-1|NA
CASSEGQETYEQYF
TGTGCCAGCAGTGAAGGCCAGGAAACCTACGAGCAGTACTTC
>NA|TRBJ1-5|TRBV15|TRBD1
CATSLHGQGNQPQHF
TGTGCCACCAGCCTTCATGGACAGGGCAATCAGCCCCAGCATTTT